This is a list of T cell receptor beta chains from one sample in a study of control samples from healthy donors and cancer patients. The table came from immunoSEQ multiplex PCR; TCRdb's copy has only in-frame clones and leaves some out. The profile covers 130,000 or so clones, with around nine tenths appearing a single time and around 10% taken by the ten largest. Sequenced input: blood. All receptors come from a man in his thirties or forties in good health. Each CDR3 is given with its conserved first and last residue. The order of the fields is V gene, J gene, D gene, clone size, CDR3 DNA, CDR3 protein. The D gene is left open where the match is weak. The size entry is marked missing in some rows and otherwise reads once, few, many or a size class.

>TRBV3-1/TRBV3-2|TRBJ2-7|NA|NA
TGTGCCAGCAGCCAGGCGGCAGGGTCCTACGAGCAGTACTTC
CASSQAAGSYEQYF
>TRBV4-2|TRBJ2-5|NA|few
TGTGCCAGCAGCCACGAGGGGGGATCCACCTTTAAAGAGACCCAGTACTTC
CASSHEGGSTFKETQYF
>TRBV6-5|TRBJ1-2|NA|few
TGTGCCAGCAGTTACTCGGAGGGACACTATGGCTACACCTTC
CASSYSEGHYGYTF
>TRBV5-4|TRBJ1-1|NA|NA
TGTGCCAGCAGCTTGGGGGGAAAGGGGATGAACACTGAAGCTTTCTTT
CASSLGGKGMNTEAFF
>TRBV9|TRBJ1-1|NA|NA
TGTGCCAGCAGCGAACGGAACACTGAAGCTTTCTTT
CASSERNTEAFF
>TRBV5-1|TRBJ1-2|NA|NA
TGCGCCAGCAGCTTCGACAGCGGCTATGGCTACACCTTC
CASSFDSGYGYTF
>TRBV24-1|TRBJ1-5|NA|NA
TGTGCCACCAGTGGGGCGGGGGCGGCCCAGCATTTT
CATSGAGAAQHF
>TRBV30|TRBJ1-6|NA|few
TGTGCCTGGAGGCTCAAGGACACGGGCAATTCACCCCTCCACTTT
CAWRLKDTGNSPLHF
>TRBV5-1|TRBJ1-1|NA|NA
TGCGCCAGCAGCTTGGGAGGTCCCACTGAAGCTTTCTTT
CASSLGGPTEAFF
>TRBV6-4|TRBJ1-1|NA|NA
TGTGCCAGCAGTGTAGGGGTGAACACTGAAGCTTTCTTT
CASSVGVNTEAFF
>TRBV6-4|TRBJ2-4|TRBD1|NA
TGTGCCAGCAGTCCCGGGACAGGGGATAATCTAGCCAAAAACATTCAGTACTTC
CASSPGTGDNLAKNIQYF
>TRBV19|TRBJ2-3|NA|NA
TGTGCCAGTAGATATTGGGCCGGGGGCGCAGATACGCAGTATTTT
CASRYWAGGADTQYF
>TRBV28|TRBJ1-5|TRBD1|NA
TGTGCCAGCAGTCACGGACAGGGTTTTCAGCCCCAGCATTTT
CASSHGQGFQPQHF
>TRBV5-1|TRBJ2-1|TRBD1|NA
TGCGCCAGTCGTACAGGGGGATACAATGAGCAGTTCTTC
CASRTGGYNEQFF
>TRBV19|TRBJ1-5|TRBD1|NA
TGTGCCAGTAGACCCAGGGACAGGGGAGACAATCAGCCCCAGCATTTT
CASRPRDRGDNQPQHF
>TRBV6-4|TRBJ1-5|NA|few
TGTGCCAGCAGTGTAACCGAAAATCAGCCCCAGCATTTT
CASSVTENQPQHF
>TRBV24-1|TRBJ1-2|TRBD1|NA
TGTGCCACCAGTGAGTCCAGGGGGTCTTATGGCTACACCTTC
CATSESRGSYGYTF
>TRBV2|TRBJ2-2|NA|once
TGTGCCAGCACCCAGGGCGAGGTGAAGACCGGGGAGCTGTTTTTT
CASTQGEVKTGELFF
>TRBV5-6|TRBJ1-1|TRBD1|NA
TGTGCCAGCAGCTCCCCCGGACAGGGACTGAACACTGAAGCTTTCTTT
CASSSPGQGLNTEAFF
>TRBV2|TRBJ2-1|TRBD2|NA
TGTGCCAGCAGTGGAGTCGCGGGGGTCTACAATGAGCAGTTCTTC
CASSGVAGVYNEQFF
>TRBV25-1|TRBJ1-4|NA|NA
TGTGCCAGCAGTTTGCGTGGGGGCGGGGAGGAAAAACTGTTTTTT
CASSLRGGGEEKLFF
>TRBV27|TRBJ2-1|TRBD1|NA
TGTGCCAGCAGTTATTCTAGGACAGGGCGGCAGTTCTTC
CASSYSRTGRQFF
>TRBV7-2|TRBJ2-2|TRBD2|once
TGTGCCAGCACTCGAGCCCCAGCGGGGGAAACTGGGGAGCTGTTTTTT
CASTRAPAGETGELFF
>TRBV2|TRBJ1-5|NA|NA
TGTGCCAGCAGGGACAGAATTAATCAGCCCCAGCATTTT
CASRDRINQPQHF
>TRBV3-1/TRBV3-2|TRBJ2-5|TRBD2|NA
TGTGCCAGCACCCAGGGACTAGCGGGGAGCATTGGAGAGACCCAGTACTTC
CASTQGLAGSIGETQYF
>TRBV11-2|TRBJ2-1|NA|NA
TGTGCCAGCAGTCCCATAGGGCTTGAGCAGTTCTTC
CASSPIGLEQFF
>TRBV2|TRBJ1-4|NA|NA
TGTGCCAGCAGTGAAACGCGGCAGGGTAATGAAAAACTGTTTTTT
CASSETRQGNEKLFF
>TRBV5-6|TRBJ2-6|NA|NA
TGTGCCAGCCGATTAGGTGAGGCCAACGTCCTGACTTTC
CASRLGEANVLTF
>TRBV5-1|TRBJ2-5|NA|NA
TGCGCCAGCAGCTTGGCCGGGTTGGCGCAGCAAGAGACCCAGTACTTC
CASSLAGLAQQETQYF
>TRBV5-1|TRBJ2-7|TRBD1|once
TGCGCCAGCAATGGACAGGGCGGCTACGAGCAGTACTTC
CASNGQGGYEQYF
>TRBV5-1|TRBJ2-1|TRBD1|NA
TGCGCCAGCAGCTCGACAGGGAGCTCCTACAATGAGCAGTTCTTC
CASSSTGSSYNEQFF
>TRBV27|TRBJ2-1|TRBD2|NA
TGTGCCAGCAGTTTTACTAGCGGTAGCAGGAGTGAGCAGTTCTTC
CASSFTSGSRSEQFF
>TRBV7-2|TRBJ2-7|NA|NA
TGTGCCAGCAGCTCCTTGGACAGCTACGAGCAGTACTTC
CASSSLDSYEQYF
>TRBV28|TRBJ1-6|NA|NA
TGTGCCAGCAGCCCGGACAGCTATAATTCACCCCTCCACTTT
CASSPDSYNSPLHF
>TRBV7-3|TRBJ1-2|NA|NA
TGTGCCAGCAGCGGGCAGGGTGTCGGCTACACCTTC
CASSGQGVGYTF
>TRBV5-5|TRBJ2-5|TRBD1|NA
TGTGCCAGCAGTATAGGGGACAGGGGCCATCAAGAGACCCAGTACTTC
CASSIGDRGHQETQYF
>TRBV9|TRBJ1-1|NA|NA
TGTGCCAGCAGCCCTCGAAGGGAGTTGAGCACTGAAGCTTTCTTT
CASSPRRELSTEAFF
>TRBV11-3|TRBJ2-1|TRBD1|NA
TGTGCCAGCAGCTACCGGGACAGGGAGAACAATGAGCAGTTCTTC
CASSYRDRENNEQFF
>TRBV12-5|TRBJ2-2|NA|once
TGTGCTAGTGGTTTAGGGGGGTTGAACACCGGGGAGCTGTTTTTT
CASGLGGLNTGELFF
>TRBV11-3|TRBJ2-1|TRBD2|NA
TGTGCCAGCAGCCCCGGACTAGCGGACTACAATGAGCAGTTCTTC
CASSPGLADYNEQFF
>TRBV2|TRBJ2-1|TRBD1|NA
TGTGCCAGCAGTAGCAGGGGGCTAGGTTACAATGAGCAGTTCTTC
CASSSRGLGYNEQFF
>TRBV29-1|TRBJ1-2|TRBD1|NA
TGCAGCGTTGAAAAGGGACAGGGCCTCTATGGCTACACCTTC
CSVEKGQGLYGYTF
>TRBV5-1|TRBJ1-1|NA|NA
TGCGCCAGCAGCCCCCCGAGTCAGGTGGAAAACACTGAAGCTTTCTTT
CASSPPSQVENTEAFF
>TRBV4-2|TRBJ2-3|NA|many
TGTGCCAGCAGCCAGCAAACTGAAACAGATACGCAGTATTTT
CASSQQTETDTQYF
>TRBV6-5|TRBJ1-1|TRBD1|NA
TGTGCCAGCAGAAGCGGGGGACAGGGGAACACTGAAGCTTTCTTT
CASRSGGQGNTEAFF
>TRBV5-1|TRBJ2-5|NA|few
TGCGCCAGCAGATCAGTCCCGGCGGGGGAGACCCAGTACTTC
CASRSVPAGETQYF
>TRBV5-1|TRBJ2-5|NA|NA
TGCGCCAGCAGCCTGGCTGAGACCCAGTACTTC
CASSLAETQYF
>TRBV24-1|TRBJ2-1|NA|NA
TGTGCCACCAGTGATTTCTCCAGCAATGAGCAGTTCTTC
CATSDFSSNEQFF
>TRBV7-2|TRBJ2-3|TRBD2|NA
TGTGCCAGCAGCTTAAGAGCGGGGACGAGCACAGATACGCAGTATTTT
CASSLRAGTSTDTQYF
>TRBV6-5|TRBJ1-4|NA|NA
TGTGCCAGCAGTTCCCCGAGTATTGAGGAAAAACTGTTTTTT
CASSSPSIEEKLFF
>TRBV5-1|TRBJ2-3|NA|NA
TGCGCCAGCAGCTTGTCTCAGGGCACAGATACGCAGTATTTT
CASSLSQGTDTQYF
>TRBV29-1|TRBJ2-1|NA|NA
TGCAGCGTTCGACAGGTCAACGGCAATGAGCAGTTCTTC
CSVRQVNGNEQFF
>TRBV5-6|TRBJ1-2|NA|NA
TGTGCCAGCAGCCCCGACCCCACCAGGGGTGGCTACACCTTC
CASSPDPTRGGYTF
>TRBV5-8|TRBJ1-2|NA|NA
TGTGCCAGCAGCCGGCGTGAGGGCGCAGCCTATGGCTACACCTTC
CASSRREGAAYGYTF
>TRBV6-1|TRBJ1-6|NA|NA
TGTGCCAGCAGTGAACACGGGGCCTATAATTCACCCCTCCACTTT
CASSEHGAYNSPLHF
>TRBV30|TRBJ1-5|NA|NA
TGTGCCTGGAGTGCCGATAGCAATCAGCCCCAGCATTTT
CAWSADSNQPQHF
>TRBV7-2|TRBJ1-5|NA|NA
TGTGCCAGCAGCTCTCACCCGCTCCGGGGGAGCAATCAGCCCCAGCATTTT
CASSSHPLRGSNQPQHF
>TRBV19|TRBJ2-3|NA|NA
TGTGCCAGTAGTATCCCCGGTTGGACAGATACGCAGTATTTT
CASSIPGWTDTQYF